These 30 T cell receptor beta chains came from one sample sequenced in a study of Ad26.COV2.S vaccination and SARS-CoV-2 variants. The treatment was: 15 to 20 received Ad26.COV2.S at low or high dose, single or two shots; five or six received placebo; per-sample allocation not given. Samples were taken on day 63 after the first vaccine or placebo injection. Profiled with immunoSEQ multiplex PCR; TCRdb holds only in-frame clones, not every one. The data show about 410,000 clones, 89% seen once. The sample consisted of peripheral blood, taken in a trial of Ad26.COV2.S vaccine versus placebo. Every receptor here comes from a person between 18 and 65 years old who received the Ad26.COV2.S COVID-19 vaccine or a placebo.

The chain is built from TRBV6-2 or TRBV6-3 and TRBJ2-4; TRBD1 agrees at 8 bases. This CDR3 has 13 residues. Unmatched junction bases numbered 4, after V lost 6 bases and J lost 6 bases. The germline gives CDR1 MNHEY, CDR2 SVGEGT. CDR3: CASSRGTGNIQYF. CDR3 nucleotides: TGTGCCAGCAGCAGGGGGACAGGAAACATTCAGTACTTC.

The chain joins TRBV5-6 to TRBJ1-4; 8 positions agree with TRBD1. V lost 4 bases, J lost 8 bases, and 10 bases stayed unmatched. The CDR3 consists of 15 residues. Germline V CDR1 and CDR2: SGHDT, YYEEEE. CDR3 nucleotides: TGTGCCAGCAGCCCGGGGACAGGAGGAAACGAAAAACTGTTTTTT. Protein: CASSPGTGGNEKLFF.

To note about this clone: Its ends do not fully match the called genes, so a read error is possible. The chain employs TRBV6-5 and TRBJ1-2; D is unclear. CDR3 length equals 13 residues. CDR1 is MNHEY and CDR2 is SVGAGI in the germline V gene. The DNA of the CDR3 is TGTGCCAGCAGTTACAGGAAAGAAAATGGCTACATCTTC. Its translation is CASSYRKENGYIF.

V usage is TRBV7-6 and J usage is TRBJ2-5; D gene unclear. The CDR3 sequence is 14 residues long. Germline lookup yields CDR1 SGHVS and CDR2 FNYEAQ. Trimming took off 0 bases at V and 5 bases at J, with 10 bases between the two ends. The CDR3: CASSLADARETQYF. The CDR3 nucleotides are TGTGCCAGCAGCTTAGCCGACGCCCGTGAGACCCAGTACTTC.

This clone appeared a single time. The chain is built from TRBV5-1 and TRBJ2-1; D is unresolved. V was cut by 4 bases and J by 7 bases, with 24 bases left in between. Germline V gives CDR1 SGHRS, CDR2 YFSETQ. The CDR3 covers 17 residues. This CDR3 is CASSPNPQGSGVNEQFF. Written as DNA, the CDR3 is TGCGCCAGCAGCCCAAACCCCCAAGGGTCGGGTGTTAATGAGCAGTTCTTC.

The V gene is TRBV14, the J gene TRBJ2-3, with 10 bases aligning to TRBD2. Trimming took 6 bases from V and 3 from J; bases not matched to a gene: 6. The CDR3 contains 15 residues. Germline V gene sequence: CDR1 SGHDN, CDR2 FVKESK. For the CDR3, the DNA is TGTGCCAGCAGTCCGCTACTAGCGGGAACAGATACGCAGTATTTT. It specifies CASSPLLAGTDTQYF.

The chain is built from TRBV27 and TRBJ2-7, with 8 bases fitting TRBD2. V lost 2 bases to trimming and J lost 4 bases; unmatched junction nucleotides: 4. This CDR3 has 14 amino acids. CDR1 is MNHEY, CDR2 SMNVEV, per germline (reference sequence). This chain's CDR3 is CASSLRVAGYEQYF. The CDR3 nucleotides are TGTGCCAGCAGTTTAAGGGTAGCGGGATACGAGCAGTACTTC.

The chain combines TRBV12-3 or TRBV12-4 with TRBJ1-1, with no clear D. This CDR3 is built from 11 residues. Trimming left V 2 bases short and J 8 bases short, with 6 bases between. Here the CDR3 DNA reads TGTGCCAGCAGTTTATCCAGGGAAGCTTTCTTT. Protein product: CASSLSREAFF.

The J gene is TRBJ2-3, the V gene TRBV28; D perhaps matches TRBD1 (6 bases). The V gene's germline CDR1 is MDHEN and CDR2 SYDVKM. The V end lost 2 bases, the J end lost 4 bases, and 10 bases lay between the germline ends. This CDR3 has 14 amino acids. The CDR3 loop reads CASSLPRTADTQYF. CDR3 nucleotide sequence: TGTGCCAGCAGTTTACCGAGGACAGCAGATACGCAGTATTTT. The full variable domain, completed using reference TRBV28 and TRBJ2-3, is DVKVTQSSRYLVKRTGEKVFLECVQDMDHENMFWYRQDPGLGLRLIYFSYDVKMKEKGDIPEGYSVSREKKERFSLILESASTNQTSMYLCASSLPRTADTQYFGPGTRLTVL.

This rearrangement joins TRBV10-3 to TRBJ1-2; the D is unclear. V lost 9 bases, J lost 2 bases, and 16 bases lay in between. The CDR3 extends over 14 amino acids. Germline CDR1 is ENHRY and CDR2 is SYGVKD. The CDR3 sequence: CAIKEQPMNYGYTF. CDR3 DNA sequence: TGTGCCATAAAGGAACAGCCCATGAACTATGGCTACACCTTC.

V usage is TRBV11-3 and J usage is TRBJ2-1; TRBD1 matches 7 bases. J lost 4 bases, V lost 4 bases, and 10 bases had no gene match. Germline lookup yields CDR1 SGHNT and CDR2 YENEEA. The CDR3 has 16 amino acids. DNA of the CDR3: TGTGCCAGCAGCTCATTCCGGGACAGTACTTACAATGAGCAGTTCTTC. Translating gives CASSSFRDSTYNEQFF.

This clone was seen a handful of times. The genes are TRBV3-1 (or the pseudogene TRBV3-2) and TRBJ2-2; D gene ambiguous. Germline values: CDR1 LGHDT, CDR2 YNNKEL (reference sequence). The CDR3 loop spans 14 amino acids. The V end lost 3 bases, the J end lost 1 base, and 6 bases lay between the germline ends. The CDR3 loop reads CASSQVWNTGELFF. The CDR3, as DNA: TGTGCCAGCAGCCAGGTATGGAACACCGGGGAGCTGTTTTTT.

This sequence joins TRBV4-2 and TRBJ1-4, with TRBD1 identical over 11 bases. This CDR3 has 15 amino acids. With V trimmed by 5 bases and J by 6 bases, 5 bases remained unmatched. Germline V gene sequence: CDR1 LGHNA, CDR2 YNFKEQ. CDR3 sequence reads: CASSSPGQGDEKLFF. The CDR3 nucleotides are TGTGCCAGCAGCTCGCCGGGACAGGGGGATGAAAAACTGTTTTTT.

This clone was seen only a few times. This chain uses TRBV5-1 with TRBJ2-1; D possibly corresponds to TRBD2 (5 bases). Looked up from germline, CDR1 is SGHRS and CDR2 is YFSETQ. The V gene lost 2 bases and the J gene lost 9 bases, with 18 bases spanning the gap. The CDR3 is 15 residues long. The CDR3 DNA sequence: TGCGCCAGCAGCTTTTCGGGAAATCGGGCGGGTGAGCAGTTCTTC. It codes for CASSFSGNRAGEQFF. Variable domain in full (rest from reference TRBV5-1 and TRBJ2-1): KAGVTQTPRYLIKTRGQQVTLSCSPISGHRSVSWYQQTPGQGLQFLFEYFSETQRNKGNFPGRFSGRQFSNSRSEMNVSTLELGDSALYLCASSFSGNRAGEQFFGPGTRLTVL.

This clone was recorded once. The genes are TRBV19 and TRBJ2-2; TRBD1 matches 10 bases. Germline-derived CDR1 and CDR2 are LNHDA and SQIVND (reference sequence). The J segment lost 4 bases and the V segment lost 2 bases, leaving 4 bases of the junction unmatched. There are 16 residues in the CDR3. The CDR3 DNA reads as TGTGCCAGTAGTATAACGGGACAGGGGATCACCGGGGAGCTGTTTTTT. Protein sequence: CASSITGQGITGELFF.

The chain joins TRBV6-2 or TRBV6-3 to TRBJ2-3, with D uncertain. CDR1 is MNHEY, CDR2 SVGEGT, per germline. Between the trimmed V and J ends, which lost 6 bases and 8 bases, there was a span of 12 bases. The CDR3 totals 12 residues. CDR3 in amino acids: CASSLLRGTQYF. CDR3 coding DNA: TGTGCCAGCAGCCTCCTTCGTGGTACGCAGTATTTT.

This chain connects TRBV6-5 to TRBJ1-3, with D unresolved. V was trimmed by 4 bases and J by 0 bases, leaving 10 bases between them. This CDR3 comprises 15 residues. Per the germline V gene, CDR1 is MNHEY and CDR2 is SVGAGI. This CDR3 is CASSSRGVSGNTIYF. The DNA of the CDR3 is TGTGCCAGCAGTTCCCGCGGAGTCTCTGGAAACACCATATATTTT.

The chain is built from TRBV19 and TRBJ1-2; perhaps TRBD1 as D (6 bases). CDR3 size: 16 residues. The germline gives CDR1 LNHDA, CDR2 SQIVND (reference sequence). V was trimmed by 7 bases and J by 3 bases, leaving 21 bases between them. The CDR3 DNA reads as TGTGCCAGTACCCCCCCTTGGGGCAGGGGCTACTATGGCTACACCTTC. This sequence encodes CASTPPWGRGYYGYTF.

J is TRBJ2-3 and V is TRBV6-4; D unresolved. From germline, CDR1 is MRHNA and CDR2 SNTAGT. The CDR3 spans 16 residues. V lost 0 bases and J lost 1, with 11 bases in between. The CDR3 DNA reads TGTGCCAGCAGTGACTCATTTACGTCTGGCACAGATACGCAGTATTTT. Protein: CASSDSFTSGTDTQYF.

V usage is TRBV19 and J usage is TRBJ2-3; unclear D gene. Germline V gene data show CDR1 as LNHDA and CDR2 as SQIVND (reference sequence). Trimming took 4 bases from V and 6 from J, leaving 8 bases between them. This CDR3 comprises 12 residues. CDR3 DNA sequence: TGTGCCAGTAGTAAAGGTGGGGATACGCAGTATTTT. Its protein product is CASSKGGDTQYF.

The chain links TRBV27 to TRBJ2-7, with 10 bases matching TRBD1. Germline V gene sequence: CDR1 MNHEY, CDR2 SMNVEV (reference sequence). The junction had 3 bases not matched to a gene; V was cut back by 2 bases and J by 2 bases. The CDR3 is made up of 15 amino acids. The CDR3 sequence is CASSLRDRGPYEQYF. For the CDR3, the DNA is TGTGCCAGCAGTTTAAGGGACAGGGGTCCCTACGAGCAGTACTTC.

J is TRBJ1-2 and V is TRBV5-6; tentative D call: TRBD1 (5 bases). Trimming pared 3 bases from V and 4 bases from J, leaving 13 bases between. Germline CDR1 reads SGHDT; CDR2 reads YYEEEE. This CDR3 comprises 14 residues. The CDR3 DNA follows: TGTGCCAGCAGCTCTCAAGGGACCATCTATGGCTACACCTTC. Protein: CASSSQGTIYGYTF.

V gene TRBV6-5 combines with J gene TRBJ2-3; D tentatively fits TRBD1 or TRBD2 (5 bases each). The ends were cut back, 5 bases at V and 8 bases at J, with 14 bases in the middle. This CDR3 has 13 amino acids. Germline V CDR1 and CDR2: MNHEY, SVGAGI. The CDR3 is CASSPGPRGTQYF. The CDR3 DNA follows: TGTGCCAGCAGTCCGGGACCGAGGGGTACGCAGTATTTT.

J is TRBJ2-7 and V is TRBV28; 10 bases align to TRBD1. The CDR3 totals 16 residues. V dropped 6 bases and J dropped 3; count of bases not matched to a gene: 11. Germline CDR1 reads MDHEN; CDR2 reads SYDVKM. The CDR3 sequence is CASSHRGQGPRYEQYF. The CDR3 bases are TGTGCCAGCAGCCACCGGGGACAGGGGCCACGCTACGAGCAGTACTTC.

The chain uses TRBV12-3 or TRBV12-4 and TRBJ2-1, with a possible D match to TRBD2 (5 bases). The CDR3 is 12 residues long. Trimming pared 3 bases from V and 11 bases from J, leaving 11 bases between. DNA for the CDR3: TGTGCCAGCAGTTTGGAGGACCTGAAGCAGTTCTTC. Its translation is CASSLEDLKQFF.

This sequence joins TRBV30 and TRBJ2-7; 14 positions agree with TRBD2. The CDR3 has 20 amino acids. Trimming at V came to 4 bases and at J to 3 bases, leaving 20 bases not matched to a gene. Germline CDR1 and CDR2: GTSNPN and SVGIG (reference sequence). In DNA form, the CDR3 reads TGTGCCTGGAAAACCCCCGGGACTAGCGGGAGAAAGGGTGGAATCTACGAGCAGTACTTC. Amino acids: CAWKTPGTSGRKGGIYEQYF.

The V gene is TRBV13, the J gene TRBJ2-3; no clear D. This CDR3 contains 15 residues. The V end was cut by 2 bases, the J end by 2 bases, with 11 bases between. The V gene's germline CDR1 is PRHDT and CDR2 FYEKMQ (reference sequence). As DNA, the CDR3 is TGTGCCAGCAGCTTATCGGCAGGAACCACAGATACGCAGTATTTT. It codes for CASSLSAGTTDTQYF.

The V and J genes are TRBV14 and TRBJ1-5; D might be TRBD1 (6 bases). The V gene's germline CDR1 is SGHDN and CDR2 FVKESK. The V end lost 0 bases, the J end lost 5 bases, and 11 bases lay between the germline ends. There are 15 residues in the CDR3. The CDR3 is CASSQDRGFDQPQHF. For the CDR3, the DNA is TGTGCCAGCAGCCAAGATAGGGGGTTTGATCAGCCCCAGCATTTT.

CDR3 sequence: CASSLGTPPEQYF. CDR3 sequence (DNA): TGTGCCAGCAGTCTAGGGACACCGCCCGAGCAGTACTTC. The J gene is TRBJ2-7, the V gene TRBV12-3 or TRBV12-4; possible D gene TRBD1, 6 bases. Trimming took off 5 bases at V and 6 bases at J, with 14 bases between the two ends. This CDR3 is built from 13 residues.

The chain is built from TRBV30 and TRBJ1-5; a weak D match, TRBD1 (5 bases). The V end was cut by 2 bases, the J end by 4 bases, with 9 bases between. This CDR3 has 13 amino acids. The germline gives CDR1 GTSNPN, CDR2 SVGIG (reference sequence). Written as DNA, the CDR3 is TGTGCCTGGAGTACGGCAGGGAATCAGCCCCAGCATTTT. This translates into CAWSTAGNQPQHF.